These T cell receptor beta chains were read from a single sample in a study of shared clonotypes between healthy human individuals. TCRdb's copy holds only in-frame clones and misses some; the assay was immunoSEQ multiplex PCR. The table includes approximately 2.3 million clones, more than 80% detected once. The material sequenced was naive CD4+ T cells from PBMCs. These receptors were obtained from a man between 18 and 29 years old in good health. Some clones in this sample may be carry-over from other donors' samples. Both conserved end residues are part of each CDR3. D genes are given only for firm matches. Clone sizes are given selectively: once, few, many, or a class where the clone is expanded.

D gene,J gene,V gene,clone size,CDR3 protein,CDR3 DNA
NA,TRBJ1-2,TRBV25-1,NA,CASSESVAGEAYGYTF,TGTGCCAGCAGTGAATCGGTTGCAGGGGAGGCCTATGGCTACACCTTC
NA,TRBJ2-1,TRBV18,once,CASSTLDGLGEQFF,TGTGCCAGCTCAACATTGGACGGGTTGGGTGAGCAGTTCTTC
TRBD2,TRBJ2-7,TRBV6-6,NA,CASRISGSMPYEQYF,TGTGCCAGCAGGATTAGCGGGAGCATGCCCTACGAGCAGTACTTC
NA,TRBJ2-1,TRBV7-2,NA,CASSLGIRGRDVEFF,TGTGCCAGCAGCTTAGGGATCCGGGGGCGGGACGTTGAGTTCTTC
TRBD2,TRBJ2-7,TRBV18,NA,CASSRTSGPYEQYF,TGTGCCAGCTCACGGACTAGCGGACCCTACGAGCAGTACTTC
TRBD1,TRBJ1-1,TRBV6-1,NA,CASTYQGVNTEAFF,TGTGCCAGTACTTACCAGGGGGTGAACACTGAAGCTTTCTTT
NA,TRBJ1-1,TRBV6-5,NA,CASSYWSGWNTEAFF,TGTGCCAGCAGTTACTGGTCGGGATGGAACACTGAAGCTTTCTTT
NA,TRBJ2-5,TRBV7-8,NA,CASRLLRERSQETQYF,TGTGCCAGCCGACTCTTGAGGGAGCGAAGCCAAGAGACCCAGTACTTC
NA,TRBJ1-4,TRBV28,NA,CASSGSIGKLFF,TGTGCCAGCAGTGGTTCTATCGGGAAACTGTTTTTT
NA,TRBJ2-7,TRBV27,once,CASSLSFPRYEQYF,TGTGCCAGCAGTTTAAGCTTCCCGAGATACGAGCAGTACTTC